These T cell receptor beta chains were read from a single sample in a study of blood T cell repertoires in COVID-19. Clones were read by immunoSEQ multiplex PCR, and TCRdb kept only the in-frame ones, dropping some. Of around 360,000 clones listed, approximately 89% were seen once; the top ten hold less than 11%. Sequencing used peripheral blood. The source of these receptors is a woman in her 30s with COVID-19, enrolled during active disease. The CDR3 runs from the conserved cysteine through the conserved F or W. The D gene is left open where the match is weak. Clone size is shown for a subset of rows, as once, few, many or a class of expanded clone.

>17|TRBD2|.|TRBV4-1|TRBJ2-3
TGCGCCAGCAGCCAGGGCGTAGCGGGAGACAAGACAGATACGCAGTATTTT
CASSQGVAGDKTDTQYF
>14|.|.|TRBV19|TRBJ1-5
TGTGCCAGTAGTATGTGGCAGAGCAATCAGCCCCAGCATTTT
CASSMWQSNQPQHF
>13|TRBD1|.|TRBV29-1|TRBJ1-5
TGCAGCGGCGGGGACAGTTACAATCAGCCCCAGCATTTT
CSGGDSYNQPQHF
>13|.|.|TRBV5-1|TRBJ2-7
TGCGCCAGCAGCTTGGCTCAGTCCTACGAGCAGTACTTC
CASSLAQSYEQYF
>17|.|.|TRBV4-1|TRBJ2-1
TGCGCCAGCAGCCAAGTGCGGGGCGGAGGGGTCTACAATGAGCAGTTCTTC
CASSQVRGGGVYNEQFF
>12|.|.|TRBV30|TRBJ2-5
TGTGCCGGCCAACATAACCAAGAGACCCAGTACTTC
CAGQHNQETQYF
>12|TRBD1|few|TRBV6-5|TRBJ1-1
TGTGCCAGCAGCTGGACAGGGACTGAAGCTTTCTTT
CASSWTGTEAFF
>13|.|.|TRBV20-1|TRBJ1-5
TGCAGTGCTAGTAAGGACAGCCATCAGCCCCAGCATTTT
CSASKDSHQPQHF
>16|.|.|TRBV9|TRBJ2-2
TGTGCCAGCAGCGAGGAAACTAATCGGGACACCGGGGAGCTGTTTTTT
CASSEETNRDTGELFF
>14|.|.|TRBV2|TRBJ2-7
TGTGCCAGCAGTAACACAGGGAGGGCCTACGAGCAGTACTTC
CASSNTGRAYEQYF
>15|TRBD1|.|TRBV5-6|TRBJ2-4
TGTGCCAGCAGCCCCCTACAGGGGGCATTAAACATTCAGTACTTC
CASSPLQGALNIQYF
>13|TRBD1|.|TRBV10-3|TRBJ2-5
TGTGCCATCAGTGATTACAGGGGAGAGACCCAGTACTTC
CAISDYRGETQYF
>14|TRBD1|once|TRBV28|TRBJ2-7
TGTGCCAGCAGTGAACCTCGGGACAGCTACGAGCAGTACTTC
CASSEPRDSYEQYF
>15|TRBD1|.|TRBV24-1|TRBJ1-2
TGTGCCACCAGTGATCCCCAGGGGGGAGCTCGGGGCTACACCTTC
CATSDPQGGARGYTF
>13|TRBD1|.|TRBV4-1|TRBJ2-1
TGCGCCAGCAGCCAGAACAGGGGTAATGAGCAGTTCTTC
CASSQNRGNEQFF